This T cell receptor beta chain appears in the sequencing data of a study of blood T cell repertoires in COVID-19. Across the study: The origin of the acute and convalescent COVID-19 samples was the United States, Italy and Spain. PBMCs, B-cell-depleted T cells, or T cells provided the cDNA or gDNA that made up the material.

This clone was observed a single time. In the authors' workflow: Estimation of nucleated cell counts relied on the amplification of reference gene primers. Profiling relied on immunoSEQ multiplex PCR, and the TCRdb table lists in-frame clones only, not all of them. Clone size and V and J calls were adopted from that table, with D and trimming inferred from the DNA. This table has around 150,000 clones, about 80% appearing once. Sequencing used peripheral blood. This TCR derives from a woman aged 80 or older with acute or convalescent COVID-19.

In DNA, the CDR3 is TGTGCCAGCAGTGAAGTGGGGCATATTGTTCTATTAAACACTGAAGCTTTCTTT. Protein: CASSEVGHIVLLNTEAFF. The chain links TRBV2 to TRBJ1-1; D possibly corresponds to TRBD1 (5 bases). Germline CDR1 and CDR2: SNHLY and FYNNEI. With 1 base removed from V and 2 bases from J, the gap between germline ends came to 20 bases. This CDR3 is 18 amino acids long. The whole variable domain, filled in from reference TRBV2 and TRBJ1-1, reads EPEVTQTPSHQVTQMGQEVILRCVPISNHLYFYWYRQILGQKVEFLVSFYNNEISEKSEIFDDQFSVERPDGSNFTLKIRSTKLEDSAMYFCASSEVGHIVLLNTEAFFGQGTRLTVV.